This T cell receptor (beta chain) comes out of a study of early T cells in non-severe SARS-CoV-2 infection. Researchers attached unique molecular identifiers to individual cDNA molecules. Each CDR3 protein is one row after TCRdb ran MiXCR on the 5' RACE reads. This table has fewer than 110,000 distinct CDR3 sequences, roughly 10% appearing once. The CDR3 is 15 residues long. V gave up 3 bases and J gave up 6 bases, with 15 bases separating them. The receptor's source is an adult who was a healthcare worker with PCR-confirmed SARS-CoV-2 infection or an uninfected control (not recorded which). This sequence joins TRBV12-3 or TRBV12-4 and TRBJ1-5; TRBD1 might be the D (5 bases). Sequenced sample: whole blood. The DNA of the CDR3 is TGTGCCAGCAGTTTTAATGCAGGGCGCTCTCAGCCCCAGCATTTT. This translates into CASSFNAGRSQPQHF.